The 16 T cell receptor beta chains below were found in one sample sequenced in a study of cytomegalovirus exposure and HLA in healthy donors. In the PCR, 60 Vbeta and 13 Jbeta primers were used. The method was immunoSEQ multiplex PCR; TCRdb's version includes in-frame clones alone and lacks a portion of them. This repertoire shows about 210,000 clones, around 90% found once; its top ten account for around 1%. The sample comprised PBMCs. The receptors originated from a boy between 2 and 10 years old in good health and CMV-seronegative.

The chain couples TRBV5-8 to TRBJ2-7; TRBD2 aligns across 7 bases. Germline CDR1 SGHTS, CDR2 YDEGEE. The CDR3 totals 15 residues. The ends lost 4 bases at V and 2 bases at J; junction bases unmatched: 9. CDR3: CASSKGSGIPYEQYF. CDR3 DNA: TGTGCCAGCAGCAAGGGAAGCGGGATACCCTACGAGCAGTACTTC.

This clone was counted between two and nine times. CDR3 region: CASGDSQETQYF. CDR3 bases: TGTGCCAGCGGGGACTCACAAGAGACCCAGTACTTC. The chain is built from TRBV27 and TRBJ2-5; TRBD2 might be the D (6 bases). V dropped 8 bases and J dropped 2 bases, with 9 bases sitting between them. Per the germline V gene, CDR1 is MNHEY and CDR2 is SMNVEV (reference sequence). The CDR3 is made up of 12 amino acids.

The chain carries TRBV5-1 and TRBJ1-4, with D unresolved. V lost 1 base, J lost 2 bases, and 12 bases lay in between. Germline V lookup: CDR1 SGHRS, CDR2 YFSETQ. This CDR3 region has 16 residues. In DNA form, the CDR3 reads TGCGCCAGCAGCTTGACCCCTGCCGGGACTAATGAAAAACTGTTTTTT. Translated: CASSLTPAGTNEKLFF.

The rearrangement links TRBV7-9 to TRBJ2-1, with D uncertain. The CDR3 runs to 12 residues. Trimming removed 5 bases at V and 10 bases at J, with 12 bases between. Germline CDR1 and CDR2: SEHNR and FQNEAQ (reference sequence). The CDR3 reads CASSPYEAEQFF. The CDR3 region has the DNA TGTGCCAGCAGCCCATACGAAGCGGAGCAGTTCTTC.

This sequence joins TRBV5-1 and TRBJ1-4, with 9 bases lining up with TRBD1. The germline V gene encodes CDR1 SGHRS and CDR2 YFSETQ. Unmatched junction bases numbered 3, after V lost 5 bases and J lost 7 bases. The CDR3 totals 13 residues. Here the CDR3 DNA reads TGCGCCAGCAGTCCGGGACAGGGTGAAAAACTGTTTTTT. Translation: CASSPGQGEKLFF.

With respect to this clone: One end of the junction fails to match germline, which may point to a read error. V is TRBV16 and J is TRBJ1-4; D perhaps matches TRBD1 (5 bases). CDR1 and CDR2 from the germline V gene are KGHSY and FQNENV. The CDR3 is 12 amino acids. The CDR3 nucleotides are TGTGCCAGCAGCCAAAGGCCCGAGACAGTTATTTTT. Protein: CASSQRPETVIF.

The V gene is TRBV28, the J gene TRBJ2-4, with D uncertain. The V end was cut by 7 bases, the J end by 2 bases, with 15 bases between. The germline gives CDR1 MDHEN, CDR2 SYDVKM. The CDR3 runs 15 residues. The CDR3 DNA reads TGTGCCAGCACTAACCCGCGGAATACCAAAAACATTCAGTACTTC. Translating it yields CASTNPRNTKNIQYF.

The V gene is TRBV5-4, the J gene TRBJ1-2; the match to TRBD1 covers 7 bases. Looked up from germline, CDR1 is SGHNT and CDR2 is YYREEE (reference sequence). V trimming: 3 bases; J trimming: 6 bases; junction bases outside the gene matches: 11. CDR3 length equals 15 residues. CDR3 loop: CASSSPQGPSHGYTF. For the CDR3, the DNA is TGTGCCAGCAGCTCACCACAGGGGCCCTCCCATGGCTACACCTTC.

This chain uses TRBV6-1 with TRBJ2-7, with 13 bases aligning to TRBD2. The V and J ends lost 11 bases and 0 bases, in that order; junction bases with no gene match: 4. The CDR3 consists of 14 residues. Germline V lookup: CDR1 MNHNS, CDR2 SASEGT. CDR3 DNA: TGTGCCGGTCGACTAGCGGGAGGCTCCTACGAGCAGTACTTC. This gives the protein CAGRLAGGSYEQYF.

The rearrangement links TRBV15 to TRBJ2-1, with 9 positions matching TRBD2. The CDR3 spans 16 residues. The V segment lost 2 bases and the J segment 8 bases; nucleotides outside the gene matches: 10. Germline loops: CDR1 LNHNV, CDR2 YYDKDF (reference sequence). The CDR3 region is CATSRPPGGTSYEQFF. In DNA form, the CDR3 reads TGTGCCACCAGCAGACCGCCGGGTGGGACTAGCTATGAGCAGTTCTTC.

The rearrangement uses TRBV11-3 and TRBJ2-1, with D perhaps matching TRBD1 (6 bases). Trimming removed 5 bases from V and 10 bases from J, with 24 bases in between. Germline lookup yields CDR1 SGHNT and CDR2 YENEEA. This CDR3 has 16 amino acids. The CDR3 sequence is CASSPSQGSFVREQFF. CDR3 nucleotide sequence: TGTGCCAGCAGCCCCTCCCAGGGGAGCTTTGTACGGGAGCAGTTCTTC. The full variable domain, its missing parts supplied by reference TRBV11-3 and TRBJ2-1, is EAGVVQSPRYKIIEKKQPVAFWCNPISGHNTLYWYLQNLGQGPELLIRYENEEAVDDSQLPKDRFSAERLKGVDSTLKIQPAELGDSAVYLCASSPSQGSFVREQFFGPGTRLTVL.

The chain joins TRBV5-6 to TRBJ1-5; no firm D call. V dropped 0 bases and J dropped 3 bases, with 4 bases sitting between them. CDR3 length: 13 amino acids. Germline V CDR1 and CDR2: SGHDT, YYEEEE. CDR3 bases: TGTGCCAGCAGCTTGGGCGTCAATCAGCCCCAGCATTTT. This sequence encodes CASSLGVNQPQHF.

The gene calls are TRBV6-5 and TRBJ1-2, with D possibly being TRBD1 (6 bases). This CDR3 spans 14 amino acids. Per the germline V gene, CDR1 is MNHEY and CDR2 is SVGAGI. Trimming shortened V by 7 bases and J by 4 bases, and 16 bases separated the two germline ends. Here the CDR3 DNA reads TGTGCCAGCACCCTCGGAGGGGGGGTCTATGGCTACACCTTC. This gives the protein CASTLGGGVYGYTF.

The V and J genes are TRBV11-2 and TRBJ1-4; D gene uncertain. V lost 5 bases, J lost 0 bases, and 10 bases lay in between. The length of the CDR3 is 15 residues. Germline V lookup: CDR1 SGHAT, CDR2 FQNNGV. The CDR3 DNA reads as TGTGCCAGCAGCCCCGGGATTGCAACTAATGAAAAACTGTTTTTT. Translation: CASSPGIATNEKLFF.

The J gene is TRBJ2-5, the V gene TRBV13; the D is unclear. V dropped 2 bases and J dropped 5 bases, with 9 bases sitting between them. Germline V gene data show CDR1 as PRHDT and CDR2 as FYEKMQ (reference sequence). The CDR3 is made up of 13 amino acids. The CDR3 spells CASSLSGSETQYF. DNA for the CDR3: TGTGCCAGCAGCTTATCAGGTTCGGAGACCCAGTACTTC.

This sequence joins TRBV29-1 and TRBJ2-1; 8 nucleotides match TRBD1. The CDR3 contains 14 residues. The ends lost 6 bases at V and 8 bases at J; junction bases unmatched: 12. Germline CDR1 SQVTM, CDR2 ANQGSEA. CDR3 coding DNA: TGCAGCGTCGCCCGGGACAGGTCAGACGATGAGCAGTTCTTC. This gives the protein CSVARDRSDDEQFF.